This T cell receptor beta chain was identified in a study of response to subunit inactivated influenza vaccine. The study's findings and limits: T cells newly recruited by each seasonal influenza vaccination are few, the authors suggested.

TCRdb fed the RT-PCR reads into MiXCR, producing one record per CDR3 protein. The data contain about 500,000 distinct CDR3 sequences, 16% of them singletons. This clonotype was recorded a few times. What it binds is not known. CDR3 size: 16 residues. CDR1 is KGHDR, CDR2 SFDVKD, per germline. V trimming: 3 bases; J trimming: 5 bases; junction bases outside the gene matches: 7. Sequenced here: CD4+ T cells sorted from PBMCs, sampled roughly 24 months after vaccination. The TCR was taken from a man between 50 and 69 years old who received an inactivated influenza vaccine. This rearrangement joins TRBV24-1 to TRBJ2-1; 9 nucleotides align to TRBD2. The CDR3 here is CATSDHSGRKDNEQFF. The CDR3, as DNA: TGTGCCACCAGTGATCATAGCGGGAGAAAGGACAATGAGCAGTTCTTC.